Below, one T cell receptor beta chain is given with its context. Its antigen is not identified. V trimming: 5 bases; J trimming: 6 bases; junction bases outside the gene matches: 3. The CDR3 runs to 13 residues. Germline lookup yields CDR1 MNHEY and CDR2 SVGAGI. This record comes from a study of cytomegalovirus exposure and HLA in healthy donors. Regarding the study as a whole: Researchers catalogued some 160 TCR beta chains as cytomegalovirus-associated. Rarity marked most TCR sequences, yet some public TCRs occurred in many donors.

Generated by immunoSEQ multiplex PCR, the TCRdb table keeps only in-frame clones and is missing some. Among 90,000 to 150,000 clones listed, 86% were seen once. Sequenced: PBMCs. This receptor was taken from a man younger than 35 in good health and CMV-seronegative. The chain joins TRBV6-5 to TRBJ1-5; TRBD1 matches at 8 bases. CDR3 protein: CASSPGGTQPQHF. The CDR3 DNA sequence: TGTGCCAGCAGTCCAGGGGGCACTCAGCCCCAGCATTTT.